This TCR beta chain stems from a study of shared clonotypes between healthy human individuals. Study-level findings and limits: Clonotype sharing among donors was expected to depend on sequencing depth.

In germline, CDR1 is MRHNA, CDR2 SNTAGT. This CDR3 contains 16 residues. Trimming removed 5 bases from V and 8 bases from J; junction bases left unmatched: 9. Many counts were recorded for this clone. Its antigen is not known. Donors, without exception, were Caucasian adults residing in Nashville, Tennessee. Unsorted PBMCs provided DNA that was sequenced on ten immunoSEQ deep assay plates. How the authors handled the data: From ImmunoSEQ came sequences covering only the junction and carrying no quality scores, so filtering differed. Profiling relied on immunoSEQ multiplex PCR, and the TCRdb table lists in-frame clones only, not all of them. Clonal size and the V and J genes are those of that table, whereas D and trimming came from the DNA. The sample carries about 92,000 clones, 40% to 55% recorded once.

The sequence derives from a woman in her thirties or forties in good health. Some clones in this sample may be carry-over from other donors' samples. Sequencing input: PBMCs. The rearrangement joins TRBV6-4 to TRBJ2-1; 13 bases map to TRBD2. The chain's CDR3 is CASSIIGTSGVDEQFF. CDR3 sequence (DNA): TGTGCCAGCAGTATAATCGGGACTAGCGGGGTCGATGAGCAGTTCTTC.